The following is a TCR beta chain sequence with its context. What antigen it recognizes has not been identified. No base-level quality is on record; no much larger clone is a single base apart. The record originates from a study of technical replicates of blood from a few donors (dated by TCRdb to the late 2010s). The CDR3 holds 15 amino acids from the cysteine to the phenylalanine. The sequence is cut down to CDR3 DNA, 45 bases in frame from base 1. From a lookup of the germline V gene (reference sequence), CDR1 and CDR2 are LNHDA and SQIVND. V is pruned by 7 bases and J by 6 bases, leaving 12 bases of the junction without a gene match. Library preparation was by the immunoSEQ multiplex PCR assay. Held by TCRdb, this immuneACCESS table contains in-frame sequences only and omits some clones. Under half of the omission traces to an unresolved V gene where checked; the cause of the rest is unknown. The sample table contains 12,000 or so clones; only one count was recorded for approximately 86% of them. The ten largest make up over 9.5% of the sample.

Sequenced input: PBMCs. Here the chain combines TRBV19 and TRBJ1-2; 9 of the junction bases match TRBD1. This TCR came from a human donor in good health. The bases read TGTGCCAGTACCTTAGGACAGGGGCTTCCCAATGGCTACACCTTC. The encoded protein is CASTLGQGLPNGYTF.